The subject of this entry is one T cell receptor (beta chain). The antigen remains unidentified. The record originates from a study of T cells in localized non-small cell lung cancer. Germline V gives CDR1 SGHVS, CDR2 FQNEAQ. The CDR3 runs 15 residues. Trimming at V came to 6 bases and at J to 0 bases, leaving 8 bases not matched to a gene. Study-level findings and limits: Maximal T cell clonality occurred in uninvolved adjacent lung, with tumor ranking below it. Sequencing was limited to one tumor region, leaving the possibility of heterogeneity open. Across samples, adjacent lung featured a median roughly 60 of the top 100 tumor clones.

The method was immunoSEQ multiplex PCR; TCRdb's version includes in-frame clones alone and lacks a portion of them. Seen here are roughly 30,000 clones, roughly nine tenths observed once, and the top ten hold approximately 5%. The starting material was PBMCs, obtained before any cancer treatment. The V gene is TRBV7-8, the J gene TRBJ2-7, with 7 bases matching TRBD2. The clonotype comes from a man aged 40 to 70 with stage II lung adenocarcinoma. The CDR3 is CASSSGTTISYEQYF. The CDR3 coding sequence is TGTGCCAGCAGTTCCGGGACTACCATCTCCTACGAGCAGTACTTC.